This TCR beta chain originates from a study of blood T cell repertoires in COVID-19. TCRdb keeps only in-frame clones here, not all; method: immunoSEQ multiplex PCR. Of some 89,000 clones in the sample, more than 65% were seen once. The CDR3 spans 15 residues. The J segment lost 5 bases and the V segment lost 5 bases, leaving 7 bases of the junction unmatched. The germline CDR1 and CDR2 sequences are ENHRY and SYGVKD. The sequenced material came from peripheral blood. The TCR originated in a man aged 55 to 70 with acute or convalescent COVID-19. J is TRBJ1-1 and V is TRBV10-3; TRBD1 matches at 11 bases. The CDR3 nucleotides read TGTGCCATCAGTTCTACCGGGACAGGGGGTACTGAAGCTTTCTTT. Translation: CAISSTGTGGTEAFF.